A single sample is the source of the 29 T cell receptor beta chains below, sequenced in a study of cytomegalovirus exposure and HLA in healthy donors. With 60 Vbeta and 13 Jbeta primers, the PCR was carried out. Measured with immunoSEQ multiplex PCR; TCRdb has only the in-frame clones, and not every one. The sample contains roughly 150,000 clones, over 60% of which appear only once. Sequenced material: PBMCs. Receptors were obtained from a woman between 25 and 40 years old in good health and CMV-seropositive.

This clone has just a few counts. The V gene is TRBV27, the J gene TRBJ2-1; 10 nucleotides align to TRBD2. The germline gives CDR1 MNHEY, CDR2 SMNVEV (reference sequence). V was clipped by 1 base and J by 5 bases; unmatched bases: 5. The CDR3 sequence is 16 residues long. The CDR3 reads CASSLFRTSGNNEQFF. CDR3 nucleotides: TGTGCCAGCAGTTTATTCCGGACTAGCGGCAACAATGAGCAGTTCTTC.

This clone was observed a single time. The V call is TRBV4-1, the J call TRBJ1-3, with a tentative D call TRBD1 (6 bases). Trimming removed 3 bases at V and 2 bases at J, with 17 bases between. This CDR3 comprises 17 residues. The germline gives CDR1 MGHRA, CDR2 YSYEKL. Here the CDR3 reads CASSQNRVSNPGNTIYF. The CDR3 nucleotides read TGCGCCAGCAGCCAGAACAGGGTTAGTAACCCTGGAAACACCATATATTTT.

This clone was observed a few times. The V call is TRBV6-5, the J call TRBJ1-2, with D possibly being TRBD1 (5 bases). Trimming took off 6 bases at V and 0 bases at J, with 14 bases between the two ends. CDR3 length equals 15 residues. The germline gives CDR1 MNHEY, CDR2 SVGAGI. The CDR3 loop is CASSSGLTANYGYTF. The CDR3 nucleotides read TGTGCCAGCAGCTCGGGACTCACAGCTAACTATGGCTACACCTTC.

CDR3: CASSTSAGAVEQYF. CDR3 bases: TGCGCCAGCAGCACTTCAGCAGGGGCGGTCGAGCAGTACTTC. The rearrangement links TRBV5-1 to TRBJ2-7; the D gene is possibly TRBD1 (6 bases). Germline V gene lookup returns CDR1 SGHRS and CDR2 YFSETQ. The CDR3 extends over 14 amino acids. The ends were cut back, 4 bases at V and 6 bases at J, with 17 bases in the middle.

The rearrangement uses TRBV7-9 and TRBJ1-2; 9 bases agree with TRBD1. There are 15 residues in the CDR3. CDR1 SEHNR and CDR2 FQNEAQ come from the germline V gene (reference sequence). Unmatched junction bases numbered 12, after V lost 8 bases and J lost 5 bases. This CDR3 is CASSFEGQGVYGYTF. CDR3 coding DNA: TGTGCCAGCTCTTTCGAGGGACAGGGAGTATATGGCTACACCTTC.

The genes are TRBV5-4 and TRBJ2-1; 9 bases match TRBD1. Germline V gene data show CDR1 as SGHNT and CDR2 as YYREEE (reference sequence). The CDR3 sequence is 14 residues long. J lost 8 bases, V lost 4 bases, and 7 bases had no gene match. DNA of the CDR3: TGTGCCAGCAGCGGGGGACAGGGTAGCGATGAGCAGTTCTTC. This sequence encodes CASSGGQGSDEQFF.

This sequence joins TRBV11-2 and TRBJ2-3, with D maybe TRBD2 (5 bases). CDR3 size: 14 residues. Trimming stripped 4 bases from V and 6 bases from J, with 14 bases between. Germline CDR1 and CDR2: SGHAT and FQNNGV. Written as DNA, the CDR3 is TGTGCCAGCAGCTCCACACTGGGCGGGGATACGCAGTATTTT. As protein: CASSSTLGGDTQYF.

The V call is TRBV5-1, the J call TRBJ2-5; a possible D gene is TRBD1 (6 bases). The V gene's germline CDR1 is SGHRS and CDR2 YFSETQ. V lost 4 bases to trimming and J lost 1 base, with 20 bases between them. The CDR3 covers 17 residues. The CDR3 nucleotides are TGCGCCAGCAGCCCTCCCTGGGGGCCTATCTCCCAAGAGACCCAGTACTTC. Translating it yields CASSPPWGPISQETQYF.

The chain carries TRBV5-5 and TRBJ1-1; D perhaps matches TRBD1 (6 bases). This CDR3 is 13 amino acids long. Trimming took off 4 bases at V and 6 bases at J, with 13 bases between the two ends. CDR1 and CDR2 from the germline V gene are SGHKS and YYEKEE (reference sequence). CDR3 DNA: TGTGCCAGCAGCAGTACAGGGTCTTCTGAAGCTTTCTTT. Translated: CASSSTGSSEAFF.

This clone showed up just once. Other DNA sequences in the sample encode the same CDR3. The rearrangement links TRBV28 to TRBJ1-2; no clear D gene. This CDR3 has 12 amino acids. Germline V gene lookup returns CDR1 MDHEN and CDR2 SYDVKM. Trimming pared 2 bases from V and 5 bases from J, leaving 6 bases between. This chain's CDR3 is CASSLGGYGYTF. For the CDR3, the DNA is TGTGCCAGCAGTTTAGGAGGGTATGGCTACACCTTC.

The rearrangement joins TRBV7-9 to TRBJ1-1; D not resolved. V shed 5 bases and J shed 8 bases, with 18 bases lying between them. The CDR3 consists of 14 residues. Germline values: CDR1 SEHNR, CDR2 FQNEAQ (reference sequence). DNA for the CDR3: TGTGCCAGCAGCCTCGACCTCTTTGCAGCGGAAGCTTTCTTT. Its translation is CASSLDLFAAEAFF.

The CDR3 spells CASSGELGTDTQYF. As DNA, the CDR3 is TGTGCCAGCAGTGGGGAGCTTGGCACAGATACGCAGTATTTT. The chain links TRBV6-1 to TRBJ2-3; D possibly corresponds to TRBD2 (5 bases). Germline V gene sequence: CDR1 MNHNS, CDR2 SASEGT. V gave up 4 bases and J gave up 1 base, with 9 bases separating them. CDR3 length equals 14 residues.

Only a few counts were recorded for this clone. The DNA of the CDR3 is TGTGCCAGCAGCTTCGCCGGAGAGACCCAGTACTTC. This translates into CASSFAGETQYF. The rearrangement joins TRBV7-9 to TRBJ2-5; D call uncertain. The germline V gene encodes CDR1 SEHNR and CDR2 FQNEAQ (reference sequence). V was shortened by 3 bases and J by 4 bases, with 6 bases between the two germline ends. There are 12 residues in the CDR3. Full variable domain (missing parts from reference TRBV7-9 and TRBJ2-5): DTGVSQNPRHKITKRGQNVTFRCDPISEHNRLYWYRQTLGQGPEFLTYFQNEAQLEKSRLLSDRFSAERPKGSFSTLEIQRTEQGDSAMYLCASSFAGETQYFGPGTRLLVL.

The rearrangement joins TRBV6-5 to TRBJ2-3, with a possible D match to TRBD1 (6 bases). Germline V gene sequence: CDR1 MNHEY, CDR2 SVGAGI. V lost 6 bases and J 6 bases, leaving 13 bases between the germline ends. The CDR3 is made up of 13 amino acids. The CDR3 bases are TGTGCCAGCAGCCCCACCCAGGGGGATACGCAGTATTTT. This translates into CASSPTQGDTQYF.

The chain uses TRBV7-9 and TRBJ2-2, with 7 positions matching TRBD1. CDR3 length equals 14 residues. With V trimmed by 5 bases and J by 4 bases, 4 bases remained unmatched. Germline assignment: CDR1 SEHNR and CDR2 FQNEAQ (reference sequence). This CDR3 reads CASSPGGSTGELFF. In DNA form, the CDR3 reads TGTGCCAGCAGCCCAGGGGGTAGCACCGGGGAGCTGTTTTTT.

The rearrangement links TRBV30 to TRBJ2-7; 10 positions agree with TRBD1. CDR1 and CDR2 (germline): GTSNPN, SVGIG (reference sequence). There are 15 residues in the CDR3. Trimming at V came to 0 bases and at J to 6 bases, leaving 8 bases not matched to a gene. The CDR3 DNA reads as TGTGCCTGGAGTGTACATGGGACAGGGGTCGGCGAGCAGTACTTC. Its translation: CAWSVHGTGVGEQYF.

This sequence joins TRBV9 and TRBJ2-2, with 11 positions matching TRBD2. CDR1 is SGDLS, CDR2 YYNGEE, per germline. With 2 bases clipped from V and 3 bases from J, the junction kept 6 bases outside the gene matches. The CDR3 sequence is 17 residues long. The CDR3 DNA reads TGTGCCAGCAGCGTGTTTAGCGGGGGGGCCGACACCGGGGAGCTGTTTTTT. Its translation: CASSVFSGGADTGELFF.

This clone is labeled medium-sized (0.01 to 0.1%). This sequence joins TRBV7-2 and TRBJ2-7; 12 bases align to TRBD2. CDR1 is SGHTA and CDR2 is FQGNSA in the germline V gene. This CDR3 is built from 17 residues. Germline trimming cut 5 bases from V and 1 base from J; bases unmatched to any gene: 9. Written as DNA, the CDR3 is TGTGCCAGCAGCAGGACTAGCGGGACTGGGGGATCCTACGAGCAGTACTTC. Protein sequence: CASSRTSGTGGSYEQYF.

J is TRBJ2-7 and V is TRBV11-3, with 8 bases aligning to TRBD1. Per the germline V gene, CDR1 is SGHNT and CDR2 is YENEEA. V shed 5 bases, J shed 2 bases, and the junction held 8 bases outside the gene matches. The CDR3 is 15 amino acids. The CDR3, as DNA: TGTGCCAGCAGCCCATCGGGACAGGCCGCCTACGAGCAGTACTTC. Encoded protein: CASSPSGQAAYEQYF.

The V call is TRBV6-4, the J call TRBJ1-5, with a possible D match to TRBD1 (6 bases). Germline CDR1 MRHNA, CDR2 SNTAGT. The ends were cut back, 4 bases at V and 3 bases at J, with 16 bases in the middle. The length of the CDR3 is 16 residues. CDR3 in DNA: TGTGCCAGCAGTGGCTGGACAGACGCGAACAATCAGCCCCAGCATTTT. It yields the protein CASSGWTDANNQPQHF.

The rearrangement joins TRBV6-4 to TRBJ2-7; the match to TRBD1 covers 9 bases. The germline V gene has CDR1 MRHNA and CDR2 SNTAGT. The CDR3 is made up of 13 amino acids. The trim removed 11 bases at V and 3 bases at J, leaving 8 bases unmatched. CDR3 in DNA: TGTGCCGGAGACCGGGACAGGGTCTACGAGCAGTACTTC. Amino acid sequence: CAGDRDRVYEQYF.

V gene TRBV13 combines with J gene TRBJ2-2; 7 bases match TRBD2. The germline gives CDR1 PRHDT, CDR2 FYEKMQ (reference sequence). Germline trimming cut 5 bases from V and 2 bases from J; bases unmatched to any gene: 20. The CDR3 contains 20 residues. CDR3 residues: CASSTRLPSMTSPNTGELFF. The CDR3 DNA reads as TGTGCCAGCAGCACGCGACTACCATCTATGACTAGCCCTAACACCGGGGAGCTGTTTTTT.

The chain combines TRBV5-1 with TRBJ1-3; TRBD1 matches at 8 bases. J was trimmed by 2 bases and V by 0 bases; bases with no gene match: 4. The CDR3 loop spans 16 amino acids. Germline loops: CDR1 SGHRS, CDR2 YFSETQ. The CDR3 bases are TGCGCCAGCAGCTTGGTCGGGACAGGCACTGGAAACACCATATATTTT. This gives the protein CASSLVGTGTGNTIYF. The whole variable domain, remainder taken from reference TRBV5-1 and TRBJ1-3, is KAGVTQTPRYLIKTRGQQVTLSCSPISGHRSVSWYQQTPGQGLQFLFEYFSETQRNKGNFPGRFSGRQFSNSRSEMNVSTLELGDSALYLCASSLVGTGTGNTIYFGEGSWLTVV.

This rearrangement joins TRBV20-1 to TRBJ1-1; no clear D. There are 11 residues in the CDR3. Deletions cut 4 bases from V and 4 bases from J, with 7 bases between. The germline V gene encodes CDR1 DFQATT and CDR2 SNEGSKA (reference sequence). Here the CDR3 DNA reads TGCAGTGCTACAGTACCCACTGAAGCTTTCTTT. Translated: CSATVPTEAFF.

The chain carries TRBV13 and TRBJ2-7; D is unclear. The V end was cut by 5 bases, the J end by 3 bases, with 14 bases between. The CDR3 loop spans 14 amino acids. Germline CDR1 reads PRHDT; CDR2 reads FYEKMQ (reference sequence). As DNA, the CDR3 is TGTGCCAGCAGCGGAGACCCGAACCGCTACGAGCAGTACTTC. It yields the protein CASSGDPNRYEQYF.

J is TRBJ2-7 and V is TRBV5-4; 8 bases line up with TRBD1. The CDR3 consists of 14 residues. CDR1 and CDR2 from the germline V gene are SGHNT and YYREEE (reference sequence). The V and J ends lost 0 bases and 6 bases, in that order; junction bases with no gene match: 5. Here the CDR3 DNA reads TGTGCCAGCAGCTTGGGTCAGGGGGCGAGCGAGCAGTACTTC. Its translation is CASSLGQGASEQYF.

The rearrangement joins TRBV4-1 to TRBJ2-3; the D gene is possibly TRBD2 (5 bases). V lost 0 bases and J 0 bases, leaving 13 bases between the germline ends. The CDR3 covers 17 residues. The germline CDR1 and CDR2 sequences are MGHRA and YSYEKL. The CDR3 protein is CASSQDGPSSSTDTQYF. CDR3 coding DNA: TGCGCCAGCAGCCAAGATGGCCCTAGCTCTAGCACAGATACGCAGTATTTT.

This chain joins TRBV6-5 and TRBJ1-5, with no clear D. Looked up from germline, CDR1 is MNHEY and CDR2 is SVGAGI. V was shortened by 0 bases and J by 7 bases, with 13 bases between the two germline ends. This CDR3 comprises 15 residues. The CDR3 reads CASSYSIRAGQPQHF. Written as DNA, the CDR3 is TGTGCCAGCAGTTACTCGATAAGGGCGGGGCAGCCCCAGCATTTT.

The chain carries TRBV5-1 and TRBJ2-2; TRBD1 is a possible D gene (6 bases). Germline CDR1 SGHRS, CDR2 YFSETQ. V dropped 4 bases and J dropped 5 bases, with 9 bases sitting between them. The CDR3 has 13 residues. The CDR3 region is CASSATGTGELFF. The CDR3 DNA reads TGCGCCAGCAGCGCTACAGGGACCGGGGAGCTGTTTTTT.